This record looks at one TCR beta chain sequence and its context. It has no known antigen specificity. No much larger clone exists at a distance of one base, and base qualities are not known. From the cysteine through the phenylalanine, the CDR3 covers 15 amino acids. Only the CDR3 part of the read is kept: 45 bases, read in frame from the first base. Trimming accounts for 2 bases at V and 1 base at J, while the number of junction bases matched to no gene is 3. The germline V gene (reference sequence) supplies CDR1 SGHNT and CDR2 YYREEE. This entry belongs to a study of graft-versus-host responses after intestinal transplantation (dated by TCRdb to the early 2020s). Regarding the research as a whole: Recipients received multivisceral, liver-intestinal, or isolated intestinal transplants. All recipients received anti-thymocyte globulin induction followed by maintenance tacrolimus and steroids for around 3 years. Bulk TCR-beta CDR3 sequencing was used to track graft-versus-host and host-versus-graft alloreactive T cell clones in the graft, circulation and bone marrow after intestinal transplantation. To identify alloreactive clones, pre-transplant mixed lymphocyte reaction products were sequenced and compared with unstimulated pre-transplant donor and recipient T cells. The cohort enrolled about two dozen intestinal transplant recipients including one retransplant, and a few patients lacking pretransplant specimens were excluded. A peak of at least 4% donor T cells among recipient peripheral blood mononuclear cells was the definition used for donor T cell macrochimerism. Samples from a few later patients were sequenced in-house on an Illumina MiSeq with MiXCR processing rather than by the commercial service.

Blood samples were collected up to 4 times in the first month after transplant and then at least monthly when available. Summary of the overall study and its limitations: The relatively low number and heterogeneity of intestinal transplant patients limited the conclusions. In the allografts of patients with donor T cell macrochimerism, GvH to HvG T cell clonal ratios were high. GvH clones turned up in recipient bone marrow, with some appearing earlier in ileal mucosa or blood, a pattern consistent with an intestinal mucosal origin. Early after transplant, peak levels of circulating GvH clones were associated with declines in HvG clones.

The library was built by means of the immunoSEQ multiplex PCR assay. Adaptive Biotechnologies carried out high-throughput TCR-beta CDR3 sequencing of genomic DNA for most patients. Turning to the authors' computational methods: TCR sequencing data for over 15 patients were retrieved from Adaptive's ImmunoSEQ software; three other patients were processed with MiXCR and VDJtools. CDR3 nucleotide sequences shared between donor and recipient were removed because the origin of such sequences could not be assigned. At least 2-fold expansion over unstimulated cells and a minimum CFSE-low frequency of 0.002% (template counts) or 0.001% (read counts) were required for clones to be classified as alloreactive. A clone was considered mappable if detected in the sequenced pre-transplant spleen, lymph node, or MLR CFSE-low populations of the donor or recipient. Cumulative frequency of alloreactive clones was calculated as a percentage of all sequences weighted by copy number. In TCRdb, the immuneACCESS table is reduced to in-frame sequences with V and J assigned. These tables do not hold every clone; where another copy was compared, an unresolved V gene accounts for under half, and the others remain unexplained. V, J and clone size reflect that table, while D and trimming were determined from the DNA. This sample lists more than 50,000 clones; 91% were detected once. Approximately 5% of the sample is taken by the ten largest.

This clonotype was obtained from a human patient who received an intestinal transplant, so some T cells may come from the graft donor. The source was PBMCs, collected 650 to 670 days after intestinal transplant. The sequence links TRBV5-4 to TRBJ2-5; TRBD2 fits 9 bases in the junction. The sequenced DNA is TGTGCCAGCAGCTTAACAGCGGGGGGCCAAGAGACCCAGTACTTC. Its translation reads: CASSLTAGGQETQYF.